Below, 30 T cell receptor beta chains from the same sample are listed, as sequenced in a study of CD4 T cells in relation to SARS-CoV-2 and coronaviruses (dated by TCRdb to the early 2020s). CD4+ T cells from unexposed donors were collected before the COVID-19 pandemic (2011-2018). After less than 13 days of culture, CD4+ T cells were isolated with the EasySep CD4+ T cell isolation kit. Library preparation was by the immunoSEQ multiplex PCR assay. Here the immuneACCESS table is served through TCRdb, limited to in-frame sequences with V and J called. Missing clones are a known gap in these copies; in checked studies unresolved V genes cover under half, and the rest lacks a known reason. The sample records 20,000 to 25,000 clones, less than 85% of which are singletons. The biggest ten clones account for roughly 17% of the sample. Antigen specificity for these receptors is unknown. Sequenced input: CD4+ T cells from PBMCs, cultured in vitro. These receptors were collected from a human donor in good health.

The chain recombines TRBV7-9 with TRBJ2-1, with 9 bases identical to TRBD1. CDR3 length equals 14 residues. Losses at the gene ends were 3 bases for V and 8 bases for J; bases not matched to a gene: 5. Per germline, CDR1 SEHNR and CDR2 FQNEAQ (reference sequence). The CDR3 nucleotides read TGTGCCAGCAGCTTCGGACAGGGGTTGGATGAGCAGTTCTTC. Translating gives CASSFGQGLDEQFF.

V and J are TRBV14 and TRBJ2-7, with TRBD1 matching 8 bases. The CDR3 runs 16 residues. The germline V gene has CDR1 SGHDN and CDR2 FVKESK. The V gene end was trimmed by 3 bases and the J gene end by 6 bases; junction bases not matched to a gene: 13. The CDR3 nucleotides are TGTGCCAGCAGCCAGTCGTTCCGGGACAGGAGGGCCGAGCAGTACTTC. This gives the protein CASSQSFRDRRAEQYF.

This clone was observed a single time. This rearrangement joins TRBV6-6 to TRBJ1-3; perhaps TRBD1 as D (6 bases). Per the germline V gene, CDR1 is MNHNY and CDR2 is SVGAGI (reference sequence). V was pared by 6 bases and J by 8 bases, with 14 bases between. This CDR3 spans 13 amino acids. The DNA of the CDR3 is TGTGCCAGCAGGAAAGGGGGGAAAGACACCATATATTTT. It encodes CASRKGGKDTIYF.

The V gene is TRBV27, the J gene TRBJ2-5; either TRBD1 or TRBD2 may fit D (5 bases each). Germline V lookup: CDR1 MNHEY, CDR2 SMNVEV (reference sequence). The CDR3 is 16 residues long. Trimming removed 8 bases at V and 5 bases at J, with 24 bases between. The CDR3 sequence: CASRKLGRKEGETQYF. CDR3 DNA sequence: TGTGCCAGCCGTAAGTTAGGACGGAAAGAGGGGGAGACCCAGTACTTC.

The genes are TRBV6-5 and TRBJ2-5; TRBD2 is a possible D gene (6 bases). V gave up 6 bases and J gave up 4 bases, with 18 bases separating them. The CDR3 is made up of 15 amino acids. Per the germline V gene, CDR1 is MNHEY and CDR2 is SVGAGI. CDR3 in amino acids: CASREDYGSGETQYF. As DNA, the CDR3 is TGTGCCAGCAGGGAGGATTACGGGAGCGGAGAGACCCAGTACTTC.

This clone occurred a few times. The genes are TRBV25-1 and TRBJ1-2; TRBD1 is a possible D gene (5 bases). This CDR3 is built from 12 residues. CDR1 is MGHDK and CDR2 is SYGVNS in the germline V gene. Trimming pared 6 bases from V and 3 bases from J, leaving 8 bases between. CDR3 sequence: CASSQGDYGYTF. Here the CDR3 DNA reads TGTGCCAGCAGCCAAGGGGACTATGGCTACACCTTC.

The chain has TRBV11-2 and TRBJ1-1; D unclear. V was cut by 1 base and J by 0 bases, with 3 bases left in between. Germline CDR1 and CDR2: SGHAT and FQNNGV. The CDR3 sequence is 13 residues long. DNA of the CDR3: TGTGCCAGCAGCTTAGTTATGAACACTGAAGCTTTCTTT. Protein: CASSLVMNTEAFF. The entire variable domain, with the rest obtained from reference TRBV11-2 and TRBJ1-1, is as follows: EAGVAQSPRYKIIEKRQSVAFWCNPISGHATLYWYQQILGQGPKLLIQFQNNGVVDDSQLPKDRFSAERLKGVDSTLKIQPAKLEDSAVYLCASSLVMNTEAFFGQGTRLTVV.

The rearrangement uses TRBV4-1 and TRBJ2-3; D gene uncertain. The CDR3 has 11 amino acids. Germline-derived CDR1 and CDR2 are MGHRA and YSYEKL. V lost 6 bases and J 3 bases, leaving 4 bases between the germline ends. This CDR3 is CASRQTDTQYF. The CDR3, as DNA: TGCGCCAGCAGGCAAACAGATACGCAGTATTTT.

This sequence joins TRBV7-2 and TRBJ2-7, with D possibly being TRBD2 (5 bases). CDR3 length: 13 residues. V shed 5 bases and J shed 7 bases, with 15 bases lying between them. The germline V gene has CDR1 SGHTA and CDR2 FQGNSA. This chain's CDR3 is CASSPSPGREQYF. DNA for the CDR3: TGTGCCAGCAGCCCCTCCCCGGGAAGGGAGCAGTACTTC.

The rearrangement uses TRBV10-2 and TRBJ1-3; the D is unclear. Trimming took 4 bases from V and 0 from J, leaving 16 bases between them. The CDR3 covers 17 residues. Germline V lookup: CDR1 WSHSY, CDR2 SAAADI. The CDR3 DNA follows: TGCGCCAGCAGTGCTTCTATCACTACGGACTCTGGAAACACCATATATTTT. This sequence encodes CASSASITTDSGNTIYF.

This clone has just one count. This chain connects TRBV9 to TRBJ2-1; no clear D. Between the trimmed V and J ends, which lost 0 bases and 7 bases, there was a span of 14 bases. The CDR3 runs 15 residues. Looked up from germline, CDR1 is SGDLS and CDR2 is YYNGEE. CDR3 sequence (DNA): TGTGCCAGCAGCGTAGCTACGAGACGGCGGAATGAGCAGTTCTTC. Residues: CASSVATRRRNEQFF.

The V gene is TRBV7-2, the J gene TRBJ2-7; the D gene is possibly TRBD1 (5 bases). CDR3 length: 12 amino acids. Germline CDR1 and CDR2: SGHTA and FQGNSA. The germline V and J ends were trimmed by 5 bases and 4 bases, with 9 bases remaining between them. The CDR3 here is CASSPGIYEQYF. The DNA of the CDR3 is TGTGCCAGCAGCCCAGGGATTTACGAGCAGTACTTC.

The chain uses TRBV9 and TRBJ2-2; 9 nucleotides align to TRBD1. After removal of 3 bases from V and 5 bases from J, the junction contained 5 bases not matched to a gene. The CDR3 has 15 amino acids. CDR1 is SGDLS, CDR2 YYNGEE, per germline. The CDR3 DNA follows: TGTGCCAGCAGCGAGGGGGGGACAGGGACCGGGGAGCTGTTTTTT. Its protein product is CASSEGGTGTGELFF.

The gene calls are TRBV4-1 and TRBJ2-1; 11 positions agree with TRBD2. Per the germline V gene, CDR1 is MGHRA and CDR2 is YSYEKL. The CDR3 is 16 amino acids. Trimming took 5 bases from V and 5 from J; bases not matched to a gene: 8. This chain's CDR3 is CASSVQPGLADNEQFF. The CDR3, as DNA: TGCGCCAGCAGCGTACAACCGGGACTAGCGGACAATGAGCAGTTCTTC.

J is TRBJ1-1 and V is TRBV19; possibly TRBD1 for D (5 bases). V lost 5 bases and J 1 base, leaving 5 bases between the germline ends. This CDR3 has 12 amino acids. In germline, CDR1 is LNHDA, CDR2 SQIVND (reference sequence). CDR3 amino acids: CASSDRNTEAFF. The DNA of the CDR3 is TGTGCCAGTAGTGACAGGAACACTGAAGCTTTCTTT.

This clone rates as large (0.1 to 1%). The V gene is TRBV11-2, the J gene TRBJ2-2, with D perhaps TRBD1 or TRBD2 (5 bases each). Trimming shortened V by 8 bases and J by 3 bases, and 19 bases separated the two germline ends. The CDR3 is made up of 16 amino acids. Germline lookup yields CDR1 SGHAT and CDR2 FQNNGV. DNA for the CDR3: TGTGCCAGCCGCTCGGGACCGGGGAAAGACACCGGGGAGCTGTTTTTT. Residues: CASRSGPGKDTGELFF.

This clone was recorded a few times. The rearrangement uses TRBV6-1 and TRBJ1-1; D perhaps matches TRBD1 (5 bases). From germline, CDR1 is MNHNS and CDR2 SASEGT. The V gene lost 1 base and the J gene lost 3 bases, with 9 bases spanning the gap. The CDR3 length is 14 residues. CDR3 bases: TGTGCCAGCAGTGAAGGACGGGGCCACACTGAAGCTTTCTTT. This gives the protein CASSEGRGHTEAFF.

This rearrangement joins TRBV28 to TRBJ2-1, with unresolved D. The CDR3 covers 13 residues. Looked up from germline, CDR1 is MDHEN and CDR2 is SYDVKM. V was pared by 1 base and J by 8 bases, with 9 bases between. The CDR3 DNA reads TGTGCCAGCAGTTTATACCTTTGGCATGAGCAGTTCTTC. This translates into CASSLYLWHEQFF.

By share, this clone counts as large. The J gene is TRBJ1-3, the V gene TRBV21-1. TRBV21-1 is deemed a pseudogene. The CDR3 covers 15 residues. CDR3 coding DNA: TGTGCCAGCTTCCATTGGGTACAAGCTGGAAACACCATATATTTT. It specifies CASFHWVQAGNTIYF.

V and J are TRBV27 and TRBJ2-2; no firm D call. The V and J ends lost 1 base and 7 bases respectively, with 16 bases between them. In germline, CDR1 is MNHEY, CDR2 SMNVEV (reference sequence). The CDR3 covers 16 residues. CDR3 coding DNA: TGTGCCAGCAGTTTATTTGGCAGCACGGGTCGCGGGGAGCTGTTTTTT. Its protein is CASSLFGSTGRGELFF.

V gene TRBV7-9 combines with J gene TRBJ1-3, with D perhaps TRBD1 (5 bases). From germline, CDR1 is SEHNR and CDR2 FQNEAQ (reference sequence). V was cut by 0 bases and J by 2 bases, with 11 bases left in between. This CDR3 has 16 amino acids. The CDR3 bases are TGTGCCAGCAGCTTAGCCGGGACCTTAGCTGGAAACACCATATATTTT. It yields the protein CASSLAGTLAGNTIYF.

This clone was seen a few times. V is TRBV7-9 and J is TRBJ2-2, with D possibly matching TRBD2 (5 bases). The germline gives CDR1 SEHNR, CDR2 FQNEAQ (reference sequence). The CDR3 consists of 17 residues. The V end lost 1 base, the J end lost 1 base, and 13 bases lay between the germline ends. The CDR3 spells CASSLDRRRENTGELFF. CDR3 DNA: TGTGCCAGCAGCTTAGATCGTCGACGGGAGAACACCGGGGAGCTGTTTTTT.

The V call is TRBV27, the J call TRBJ2-5; D gene ambiguous. Germline V gene sequence: CDR1 MNHEY, CDR2 SMNVEV (reference sequence). CDR3 length: 15 residues. Trimming removed 2 bases from V and 0 bases from J, with 10 bases in between. The CDR3 DNA follows: TGTGCCAGCAGTTTAAGGCTCCAGAACCAAGAGACCCAGTACTTC. This encodes CASSLRLQNQETQYF.

The V gene is TRBV4-1, the J gene TRBJ2-3; unclear D gene. This CDR3 is 15 amino acids long. Germline V gene data show CDR1 as MGHRA and CDR2 as YSYEKL. Trimming stripped 0 bases from V and 1 base from J, with 8 bases between. CDR3 DNA sequence: TGCGCCAGCAGCCAAGACGGCGGTCGCACAGATACGCAGTATTTT. Translated, it gives CASSQDGGRTDTQYF.

The V call is TRBV5-5, the J call TRBJ2-7; D is perhaps TRBD1 or TRBD2 (5 bases each). This CDR3 has 15 residues. V lost 4 bases and J 1 base, leaving 15 bases between the germline ends. CDR1 SGHKS and CDR2 YYEKEE come from the germline V gene (reference sequence). CDR3 nucleotide sequence: TGTGCCAGCAGCCGGGACCTCTCCGGTTCCTACGAGCAGTACTTC. As protein: CASSRDLSGSYEQYF.

The chain carries TRBV7-3 and TRBJ1-5, with D possibly being TRBD1 (6 bases). Trimming stripped 3 bases from V and 5 bases from J, with 8 bases between. The germline CDR1 and CDR2 sequences are SGHTA and FQGTGA. The length of the CDR3 is 13 residues. The CDR3 loop is CASSLTGDQPQHF. DNA of the CDR3: TGTGCCAGCAGCTTGACAGGAGATCAGCCCCAGCATTTT.

A note on this clone: The same CDR3 can be traced to other DNA sequences in this sample. This chain links TRBV12-3 or TRBV12-4 with TRBJ2-4; D ambiguous. This CDR3 has 13 amino acids. V was cut by 3 bases and J by 4 bases, with 7 bases left in between. Here the CDR3 reads CASSFGGKNIQYF. CDR3 bases: TGTGCCAGCAGTTTTGGCGGTAAAAACATTCAGTACTTC.

The V and J genes are TRBV5-1 and TRBJ2-1; D is uncertain. CDR3 length: 14 residues. From germline, CDR1 is SGHRS and CDR2 YFSETQ. Trimming pared 0 bases from V and 8 bases from J, leaving 12 bases between. DNA of the CDR3: TGCGCCAGCAGCTTGGGTACGGCCTTGTATGAGCAGTTCTTC. Translation: CASSLGTALYEQFF.

This chain links TRBV5-1 with TRBJ1-4; D might be TRBD1 (6 bases). Trimming cost V 0 bases and J 0 bases, with 12 bases left between them. The CDR3 totals 17 residues. Per the germline V gene, CDR1 is SGHRS and CDR2 is YFSETQ. In DNA form, the CDR3 reads TGCGCCAGCAGCTTGGGGGCAGGGGATCCAACTAATGAAAAACTGTTTTTT. Amino acid sequence: CASSLGAGDPTNEKLFF.

The chain couples TRBV6-1 to TRBJ2-7; D is undetermined. The germline V gene encodes CDR1 MNHNS and CDR2 SASEGT. The CDR3 runs 12 residues. V lost 0 bases to trimming and J lost 4 bases, with 4 bases between them. The CDR3 coding sequence is TGTGCCAGCAGTGAAGCAGCATACGAGCAGTACTTC. Its protein product is CASSEAAYEQYF.